The present TCR beta chain was sequenced within a study of post-analysis software for immune sequencing data. Study at large: Both relapsing-remitting and secondary progressive multiple sclerosis featured among the disease courses, as did progressive-relapsing multiple sclerosis. General study findings and limits: Versus controls, multiple sclerosis patients showed significantly lower diversity (normalized Chao1). TRBV5-6, TRBV5-1 and TRBV20-1 were among 4 or 5 TRBV segments more frequent in patients than controls.

Tagging with unique molecular identifiers was a feature of the TCR beta cDNA libraries. Roughly 500,000 cDNA molecules were obtained from roughly 0.93 to 9.6 million T cells. TCRdb reanalysed the PCR reads using MiXCR and keeps one entry per CDR3 protein. In the table there are hundreds of thousands of distinct CDR3 sequences, around 27% of which are singletons. The V and J ends lost 3 bases and 2 bases, in that order; junction bases with no gene match: 6. Germline values: CDR1 DFQATT, CDR2 SNEGSKA (reference sequence). This CDR3 comprises 14 residues. Concerning this clonotype: Its antigen remains unidentified.

The chain recombines TRBV20-1 with TRBJ2-5; TRBD2 agrees at 7 bases. The clonotype comes from a girl between 5 and 17 years old with multiple sclerosis. Sequenced sample: blood. CDR3 sequence (DNA): TGCAGTGCTAGGGGGAGGGACGGACAAGAGACCCAGTACTTC. Translated, it gives CSARGRDGQETQYF.